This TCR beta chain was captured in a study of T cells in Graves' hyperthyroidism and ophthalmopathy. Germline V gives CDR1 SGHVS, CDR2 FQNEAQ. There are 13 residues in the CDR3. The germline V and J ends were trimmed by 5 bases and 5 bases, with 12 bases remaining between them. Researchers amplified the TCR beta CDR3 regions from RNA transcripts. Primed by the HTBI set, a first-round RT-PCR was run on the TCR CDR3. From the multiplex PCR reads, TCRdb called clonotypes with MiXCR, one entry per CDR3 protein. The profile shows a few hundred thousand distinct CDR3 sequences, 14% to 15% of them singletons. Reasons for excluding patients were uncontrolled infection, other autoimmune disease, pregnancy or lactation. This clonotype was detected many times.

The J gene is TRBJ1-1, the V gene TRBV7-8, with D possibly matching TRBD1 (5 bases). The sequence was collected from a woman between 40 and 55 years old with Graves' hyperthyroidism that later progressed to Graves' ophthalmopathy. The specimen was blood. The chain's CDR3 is CASSVGGGTEAFF. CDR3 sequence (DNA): TGTGCCAGCAGCGTCGGCGGGGGGACTGAAGCTTTCTTT.